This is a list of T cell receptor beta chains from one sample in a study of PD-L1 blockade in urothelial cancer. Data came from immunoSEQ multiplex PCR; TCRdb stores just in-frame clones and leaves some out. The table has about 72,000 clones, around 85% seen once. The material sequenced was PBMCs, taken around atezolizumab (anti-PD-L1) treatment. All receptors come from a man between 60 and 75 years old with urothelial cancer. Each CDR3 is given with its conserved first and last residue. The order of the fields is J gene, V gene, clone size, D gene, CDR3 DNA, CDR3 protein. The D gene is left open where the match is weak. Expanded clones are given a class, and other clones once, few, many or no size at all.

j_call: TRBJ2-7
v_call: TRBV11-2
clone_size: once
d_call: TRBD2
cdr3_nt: TGTGCCAGCAGCTTATGCGCGGGGGAATCCTACGAGCAGTACTTC
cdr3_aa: CASSLCAGESYEQYF

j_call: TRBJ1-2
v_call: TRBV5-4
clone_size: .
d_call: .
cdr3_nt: TGTGCCAGCAGCCCCCGGGGGGTCGATGGCTACACCTTC
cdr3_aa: CASSPRGVDGYTF

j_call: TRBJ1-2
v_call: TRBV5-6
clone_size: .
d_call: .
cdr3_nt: TGTGCCAGCAGGCTGGGGGGGCGCTATGGCTACACCTTC
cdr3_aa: CASRLGGRYGYTF

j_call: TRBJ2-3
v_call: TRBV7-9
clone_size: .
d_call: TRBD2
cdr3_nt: TGTGCCAGCAGACGCGGACTAGCCTCAGATACGCAGTATTTT
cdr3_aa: CASRRGLASDTQYF

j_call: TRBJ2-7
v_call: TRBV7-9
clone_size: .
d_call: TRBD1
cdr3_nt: TGTGCCAGCAGCACAGGAAGGACAGGTCTATCCTACGAGCAGTACTTC
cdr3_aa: CASSTGRTGLSYEQYF

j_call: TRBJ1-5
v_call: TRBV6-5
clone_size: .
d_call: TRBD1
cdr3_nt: TGTGCCAGTCGGACAGGGAAGGGACAGCCCCAGCATTTT
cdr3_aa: CASRTGKGQPQHF

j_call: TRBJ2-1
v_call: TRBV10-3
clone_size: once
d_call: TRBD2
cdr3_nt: TGTGCCATCAGTGCTCGGACTAGCGGGGGGAATGAGCAGTTCTTC
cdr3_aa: CAISARTSGGNEQFF

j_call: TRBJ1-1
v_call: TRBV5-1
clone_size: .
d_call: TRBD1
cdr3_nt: TGCGCCAGCAGCTTACTACAGGGGGGACGCAACACTGAAGCTTTCTTT
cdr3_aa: CASSLLQGGRNTEAFF

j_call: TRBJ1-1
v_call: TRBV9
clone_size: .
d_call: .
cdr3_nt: TGTGCCAGCAGCCCATCTTGGGGGGGGTTCACTGAAGCTTTCTTT
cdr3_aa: CASSPSWGGFTEAFF

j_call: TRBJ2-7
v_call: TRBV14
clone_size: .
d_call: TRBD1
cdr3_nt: TGTGCCAGCAGCGCTACAGGGGTAGTTTCCCTCGGCGAGCAGTACTTC
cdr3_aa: CASSATGVVSLGEQYF

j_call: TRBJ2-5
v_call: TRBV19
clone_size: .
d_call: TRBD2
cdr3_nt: TGTGCCAGTAGTATTAGGCTAGCGGCACAAGAGACCCAGTACTTC
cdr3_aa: CASSIRLAAQETQYF

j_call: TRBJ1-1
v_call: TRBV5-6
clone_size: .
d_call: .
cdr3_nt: TGTGCCAGCACCAATAATCAGGGCCTGAACACTGAAGCTTTCTTT
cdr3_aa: CASTNNQGLNTEAFF

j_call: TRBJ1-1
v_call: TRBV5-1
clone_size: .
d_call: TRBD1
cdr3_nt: TGCGCCAGCAGCCCGACACAGGGGAGCACTGAAGCTTTCTTT
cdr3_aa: CASSPTQGSTEAFF

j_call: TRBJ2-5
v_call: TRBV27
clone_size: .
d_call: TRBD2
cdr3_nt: TGTGCCAGCAGTCCCCGAGCTAGCGGGGGGACGGAGACCCAGTACTTC
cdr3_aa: CASSPRASGGTETQYF

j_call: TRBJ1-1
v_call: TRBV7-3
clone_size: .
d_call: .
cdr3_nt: TGTGCCAGCAGCCTGACCGGGGGGGGTTTGGCTGAAGCTTTCTTT
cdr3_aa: CASSLTGGGLAEAFF

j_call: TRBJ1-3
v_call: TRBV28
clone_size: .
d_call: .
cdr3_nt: TGTGCCAGCACAGGCAGCATCTCTGGAAACACCATATATTTT
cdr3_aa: CASTGSISGNTIYF

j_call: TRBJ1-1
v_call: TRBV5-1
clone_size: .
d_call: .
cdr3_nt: TGCGCCAGCAGCTTGTATCAGGGCGGCACTGAAGCTTTCTTT
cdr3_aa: CASSLYQGGTEAFF

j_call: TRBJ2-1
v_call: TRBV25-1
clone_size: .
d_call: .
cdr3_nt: TGTGCCAGCAGTGAAGAAATAAACAAACGGGAATTACGGTTCTTC
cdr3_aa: CASSEEINKRELRFF

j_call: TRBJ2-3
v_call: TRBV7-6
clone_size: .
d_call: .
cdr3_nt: TGTGCCAGCAGTCTTATGGCCCAGGGCGGTACAGATACGCAGTATTTT
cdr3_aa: CASSLMAQGGTDTQYF

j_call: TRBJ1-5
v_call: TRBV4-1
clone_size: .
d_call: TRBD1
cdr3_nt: TGCGCCAGCAGCCCCCGGGACAGGGGGCTCTCTGGCAATCAGCCCCAGCATTTT
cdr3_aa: CASSPRDRGLSGNQPQHF

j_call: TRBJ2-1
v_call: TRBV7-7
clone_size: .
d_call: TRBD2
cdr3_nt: TGTGCTAGCAGCTTGCTAGCGGGATCATACAATGAGCAGTTCTTC
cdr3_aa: CASSLLAGSYNEQFF

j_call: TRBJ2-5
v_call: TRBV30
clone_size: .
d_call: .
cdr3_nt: TGTGCCTGGAGCGCGACTGAAGAGACCCAGTACTTC
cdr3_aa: CAWSATEETQYF

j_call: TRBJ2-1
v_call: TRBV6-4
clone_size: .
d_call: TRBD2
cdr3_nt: TGTGCCAGCAGGGAAGCGGGGGGGGGTGAGCAGTTCTTC
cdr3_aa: CASREAGGGEQFF

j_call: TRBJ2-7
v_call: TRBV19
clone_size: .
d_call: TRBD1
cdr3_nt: TGTGCCAGTAGTATGGGACAGGGTCCCTACGAGCAGTACTTC
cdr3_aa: CASSMGQGPYEQYF

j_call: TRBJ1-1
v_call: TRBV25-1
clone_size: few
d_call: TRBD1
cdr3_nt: TGTGCCAGCAGTGATCCCGGGGCAGGGGGCACGAACACTGAAGCTTTCTTT
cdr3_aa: CASSDPGAGGTNTEAFF

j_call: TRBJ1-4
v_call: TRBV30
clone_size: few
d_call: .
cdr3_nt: TGTGCCTGGAGTCATAACGGGGTTGGTCGAAAACTGTTTTTT
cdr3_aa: CAWSHNGVGRKLFF

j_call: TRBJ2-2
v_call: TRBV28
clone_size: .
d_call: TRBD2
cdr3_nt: TGTGCCAGCAGAGTAGCGGGGGGGCCGGTAACCGGGGAGCTGTTTTTT
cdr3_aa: CASRVAGGPVTGELFF

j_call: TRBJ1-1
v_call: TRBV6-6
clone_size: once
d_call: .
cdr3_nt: TGTGCCAGCAGTTACTCGGGGGGGCCGAGCACTGAAGCTTTCTTT
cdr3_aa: CASSYSGGPSTEAFF

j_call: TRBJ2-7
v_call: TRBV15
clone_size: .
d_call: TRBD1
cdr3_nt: TGTGCCACCCGTACCGGGACAGGGTTGTCCGAGCAGTACTTC
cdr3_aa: CATRTGTGLSEQYF

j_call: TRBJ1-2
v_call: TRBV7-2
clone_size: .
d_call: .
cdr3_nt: TGTGCCAGCAGCTTCGTCGGCAGGGGCTATGGCTACACCTTC
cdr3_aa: CASSFVGRGYGYTF

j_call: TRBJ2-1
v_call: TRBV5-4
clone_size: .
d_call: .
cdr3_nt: TGTGCCAGCAGCTTCACAGGGAATGAGCAGTTCTTC
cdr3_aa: CASSFTGNEQFF

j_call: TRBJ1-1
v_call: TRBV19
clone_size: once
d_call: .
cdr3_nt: TGTGCCAGTACGCGTCAGAACACTGAAGCTTTCTTT
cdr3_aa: CASTRQNTEAFF

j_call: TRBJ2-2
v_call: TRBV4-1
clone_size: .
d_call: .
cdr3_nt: TGCGCCAGCAGCCAACGAACCTCCAGGGGTCTACCCCCCGGGGAGCTGTTTTTT
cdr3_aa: CASSQRTSRGLPPGELFF

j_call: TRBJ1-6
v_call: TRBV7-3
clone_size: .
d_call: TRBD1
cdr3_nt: TGTGCCAGCAGCTTAGAGGGACAGGGTCTTTCACCCCTCCACTTT
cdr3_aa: CASSLEGQGLSPLHF

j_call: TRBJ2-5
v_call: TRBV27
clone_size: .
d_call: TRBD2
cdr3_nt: TGTGCCAGCAGTTTGGAACTGAAAACAAAGCGGGGGCAAGAGACCCAGTACTTC
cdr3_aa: CASSLELKTKRGQETQYF

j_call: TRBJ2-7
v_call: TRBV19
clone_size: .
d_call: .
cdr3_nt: TGTGCCAGTAGTTTACGCAGGGGTCACGAGCAGTACTTC
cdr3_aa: CASSLRRGHEQYF

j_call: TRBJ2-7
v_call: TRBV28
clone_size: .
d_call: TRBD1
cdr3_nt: TGTGCCAGCAGTCGCCTACGACAGGGTGCCGAGCAGTACTTC
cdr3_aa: CASSRLRQGAEQYF

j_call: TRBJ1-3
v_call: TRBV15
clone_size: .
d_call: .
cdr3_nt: TGTGCCACCAGCAGAGATGGCAGGGGTACTGGAAACACCATATATTTT
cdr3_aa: CATSRDGRGTGNTIYF

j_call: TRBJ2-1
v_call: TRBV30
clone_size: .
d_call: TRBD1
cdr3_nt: TGTGCCTGGAGTACGGACAGGGACACTGAGCAGTTCTTC
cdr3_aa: CAWSTDRDTEQFF

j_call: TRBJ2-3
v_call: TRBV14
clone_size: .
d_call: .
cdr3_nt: TGTGCCAGCAGCCTAGGGGGAGGGCCAAGCACAGATACGCAGTATTTT
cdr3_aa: CASSLGGGPSTDTQYF

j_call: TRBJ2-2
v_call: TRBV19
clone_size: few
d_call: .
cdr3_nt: TGTGCCAGCAATCGGCAGGGGTATTCCACCGGGGAGCTGTTTTTT
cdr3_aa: CASNRQGYSTGELFF

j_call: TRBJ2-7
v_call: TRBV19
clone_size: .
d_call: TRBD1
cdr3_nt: TGTGCCAGTAGTATTTTCACAGGGGTAAACGAGCAGTACTTC
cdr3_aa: CASSIFTGVNEQYF

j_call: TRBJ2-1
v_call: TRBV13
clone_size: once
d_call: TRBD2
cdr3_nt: TGTGCCAGCAGCTTACGCGGGGGGTCCAATGAGCAGTTCTTC
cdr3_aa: CASSLRGGSNEQFF

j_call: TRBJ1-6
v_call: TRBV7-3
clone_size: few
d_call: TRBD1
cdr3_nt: TGTGCCAGCAGCTCGACAGGGGGACGTTCACCCCTCCACTTT
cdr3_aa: CASSSTGGRSPLHF

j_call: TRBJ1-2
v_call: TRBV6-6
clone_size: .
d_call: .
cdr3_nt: TGTGCCAGCAGTTATGCCAGGGCAGTGTCTCATGGCTACACCTTC
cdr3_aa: CASSYARAVSHGYTF

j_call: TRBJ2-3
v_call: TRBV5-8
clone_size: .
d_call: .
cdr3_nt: TGTGCCAGCAGCTTGGGTGCCGGGACTAGCACAGATACGCAGTATTTT
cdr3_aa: CASSLGAGTSTDTQYF

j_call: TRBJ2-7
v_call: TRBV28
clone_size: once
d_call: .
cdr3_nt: TGTGCCAGCAACCAACAGGCCTACGAGCAGTACTTC
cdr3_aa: CASNQQAYEQYF

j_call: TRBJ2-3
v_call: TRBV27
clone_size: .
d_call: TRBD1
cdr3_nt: TGTGCCAGCAGTTTACGGACAGGGATAAGCACAGATACGCAGTATTTT
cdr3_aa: CASSLRTGISTDTQYF

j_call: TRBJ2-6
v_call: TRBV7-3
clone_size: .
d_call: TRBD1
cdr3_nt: TGTGCCAGCAGCTCCCCAGGGGGCAGGCCTGGGGCCAACGTCCTGACTTTC
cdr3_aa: CASSSPGGRPGANVLTF

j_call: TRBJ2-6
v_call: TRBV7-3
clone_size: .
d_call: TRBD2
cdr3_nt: TGTGCCAGCAGCCTTCGGGGGGACTTCTCTGGGGCCAACGTCCTGACTTTC
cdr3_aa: CASSLRGDFSGANVLTF

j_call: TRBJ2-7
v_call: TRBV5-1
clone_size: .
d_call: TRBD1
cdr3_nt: TGCGCCAGCAGCCAATCTCCGGACAGGGGGATTTACGAGCAGTACTTC
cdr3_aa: CASSQSPDRGIYEQYF

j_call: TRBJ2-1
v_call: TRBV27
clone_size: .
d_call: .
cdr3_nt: TGTGCCAGCAGTTTATCAGGGACTAATGAGCAGTTCTTC
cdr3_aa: CASSLSGTNEQFF

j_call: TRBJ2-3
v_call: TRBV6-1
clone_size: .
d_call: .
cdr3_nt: TGTGCCAGCAACCAGCGGACCACAGATACGCAGTATTTT
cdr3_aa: CASNQRTTDTQYF